The sample holds many counts of the clone carrying this T cell receptor (beta chain). These data belong to a study of CD8+CD57+ T cells in acquired aplastic anemia. Study-wide background: When averaged, DNA from sorted CD4+ and CD8+ cells came to 3 to 4 ug.

Those patients picked for sequencing had displayed CD8+CD57+ cell expansion on flow cytometry. As a group, the patients uniformly had severe acquired aplastic anemia. For CDR3 and TCR beta VDJ profiling, genomic DNA was the template used. TCRdb re-called the reads through MiXCR, storing one row per CDR3 protein. The sample yields over 150,000 distinct CDR3 sequences, roughly 63% seen once. Input material: sorted CD4+, CD8+, or CD8+CD57+ T cells (not recorded which) from PBMCs. The sequence came from a human donor with aplastic anemia.

CDR3 loop: CASSVLGGAGEKLFF. The CDR3 DNA is TGTGCCAGCAGCGTATTAGGGGGGGCGGGTGAAAAACTGTTTTTT. The chain uses TRBV5-4 and TRBJ1-4, with D tentatively TRBD1 (6 bases). V was trimmed by 4 bases and J by 7 bases, leaving 17 bases between them. CDR1 SGHNT and CDR2 YYREEE come from the germline V gene (reference sequence). This CDR3 comprises 15 residues.